This T cell receptor (beta chain) originates from a study of CD4+ T cells in melanoma (dated by TCRdb to the early 2020s). For context, the study as a whole: Neoantigen-specific CD4+ T cells in human melanoma were what the study investigated.

The full study reports these points: According to the report, neoantigen-specific CD4+ T cells in melanoma displayed diverse differentiation states. Neoantigen-specific CD4+ T cells were reported to be correlated with the function of CD8+ T cells, macrophages and B cells.

The donors were melanoma patients. Worth noting for this clone: The clone's antigen remains unknown. No much larger clone exists at a distance of one base, and base qualities are not known.

Library method: the immunoSEQ multiplex PCR assay. Here the immuneACCESS table is served through TCRdb, limited to in-frame sequences with V and J called. Missing clones are a known gap in these copies; in checked studies unresolved V genes cover under half, and the rest lacks a known reason. Here the sample has about 11,000 clones; approximately 68% occur a single time. 13% to 15% of the sample is held by the ten biggest clonotypes. Its CDR3 holds 15 amino acids, cysteine through phenylalanine. Left in the record is the CDR3 DNA by itself, 45 bases read in frame from the first base. The germline V gene provides CDR1 MNHEY and CDR2 SVGAGI. The V and J ends are trimmed by 5 bases and 1 base, leaving 14 bases between them.

Sequencing was done on a sample of cells from a culture (not recorded whether cultured in vitro). This clonotype was sampled from a human donor with melanoma. The rearrangement combines TRBV6-5 with TRBJ1-1; TRBD1 is possibly the D segment (6 matching bases). CDR3 region: CASSLLYRANTEAFF. The DNA sequence follows: TGTGCCAGCAGTCTCCTTTACAGGGCGAACACTGAAGCTTTCTTT.